Listed below are T cell receptor beta chains from one sample, sequenced in a study of CD8 T cells in Susac syndrome. MiXCR was run by TCRdb on the immunoSEQ multiplex PCR reads, yielding one entry per CDR3 protein. This sample yields about 200,000 distinct CDR3 sequences, of which roughly 96% are seen a single time; less than 0.11% belongs to the top ten. The sample comprised CD4+ T cells from PBMCs. The source is a human donor in good health. Both conserved end residues are part of each CDR3. Fields, in order: D gene, clone size, V gene, J gene, CDR3 protein, CDR3 DNA. D genes are given only for firm matches. Some rows mark clone size as missing; the rest say once, few, many or name a class of expanded clone.

TRBD1	NA	TRBV4-1	TRBJ1-2	CASSLYGTGVDGYTF	TGCGCCAGCAGCCTCTATGGGACAGGCGTTGATGGCTACACCTTC
NA	NA	TRBV20-1	TRBJ1-3	CSASTVSGNTIYF	TGCAGTGCTAGTACTGTCTCTGGAAACACCATATACTTT
NA	NA	TRBV7-6	TRBJ2-5	CASSVGARRGGETQYF	TGTGCCAGCAGCGTAGGGGCCCGGAGGGGTGGAGAGACCCAGTACTTC
NA	NA	TRBV4-2	TRBJ1-2	CASSQGLGDGYTF	TGTGCCAGCAGCCAAGGACTCGGGGACGGCTACACCTTC
NA	NA	TRBV9	TRBJ2-7	CASSPSRSADSPGEQYF	TGTGCCAGCAGCCCCTCGCGGAGCGCGGACAGCCCGGGGGAGCAGTACTTC
TRBD1	NA	TRBV27	TRBJ2-7	CASSLSYPGQMGSEQYF	TGTGCCAGCAGTTTATCCTACCCGGGACAGATGGGTTCCGAGCAGTACTTC
NA	NA	TRBV12-3/TRBV12-4	TRBJ2-6	CATGPSGANVLTF	TGTGCCACAGGGCCCTCTGGGGCCAACGTCCTGACTTTC
TRBD2	NA	TRBV5-4	TRBJ2-3	CASKWTSGAEDTQYF	TGTGCCAGCAAGTGGACTAGCGGGGCGGAAGATACGCAGTATTTT
TRBD1	NA	TRBV27	TRBJ2-3	CASSKQSPGQGTDTQYF	TGTGCCAGCAGTAAACAAAGCCCGGGACAGGGAACAGATACGCAGTATTTT
NA	NA	TRBV7-2	TRBJ1-3	CASSWDQGRGNTIYF	TGTGCCAGCAGCTGGGATCAGGGAAGGGGAAACACCATATATTTT
TRBD2	NA	TRBV7-2	TRBJ2-7	CASSLSAGGPYEQYF	TGTGCCAGCAGCTTATCGGCGGGGGGTCCCTACGAGCAGTACTTC
NA	NA	TRBV20-1	TRBJ2-3	CSALRGSTDTQYF	TGCAGTGCCCTACGGGGGAGCACAGATACGCAGTATTTT
NA	NA	TRBV2	TRBJ1-2	CASSDTWGNGYTF	TGTGCCAGCAGTGATACTTGGGGAAATGGCTACACCTTC
NA	NA	TRBV14	TRBJ2-1	CASSSRVYNEQFF	TGTGCCAGCAGCTCAAGGGTCTACAATGAGCAGTTCTTC
NA	NA	TRBV29-1	TRBJ1-4	CSVISIMGEKLFF	TGCAGCGTTATCAGTATTATGGGTGAAAAACTGTTTTTT
NA	NA	TRBV20-1	TRBJ2-3	CSARSTAPDTQYF	TGCAGTGCTAGGTCTACCGCCCCAGATACGCAGTATTTT
NA	once	TRBV3-1	TRBJ1-5	CASSGSIHQPQHF	TGTGCCAGCAGCGGTTCAATACATCAGCCCCAGCATTTT
TRBD2	NA	TRBV6-6	TRBJ2-5	CASSYESGSWETQYF	TGTGCCAGCAGCTACGAGAGCGGGAGTTGGGAGACCCAGTACTTC
NA	NA	TRBV29-1	TRBJ2-3	CSFDPGLGTDTQYF	TGCAGCTTCGATCCGGGACTTGGCACAGATACGCAGTATTTT
NA	NA	TRBV6-6	TRBJ2-1	CASSYPSAEQFF	TGTGCCAGCAGTTACCCATCGGCAGAGCAGTTCTTC
TRBD2	NA	TRBV29-1	TRBJ2-2	CSVEGLGGVLFF	TGCAGCGTTGAGGGTCTGGGGGGGGTGCTGTTTTTT
NA	NA	TRBV20-1	TRBJ2-3	CSARQGADTQYF	TGCAGTGCTCGTCAAGGGGCAGATACGCAGTATTTT
TRBD2	NA	TRBV7-2	TRBJ2-3	CASRGGSPDTQYF	TGTGCCAGCAGAGGCGGGAGTCCAGATACGCAGTATTTT
TRBD2	NA	TRBV12-3/TRBV12-4	TRBJ2-1	CASGPRIAGGYEQFF	TGTGCCAGCGGACCCCGGATAGCGGGAGGCTATGAGCAGTTCTTC
NA	NA	TRBV6-7	TRBJ2-5	CARVTTDGCHEGTQYF	TGTGCCAGAGTAACAACCGACGGGTGTCATGAAGGGACCCAGTACTTC
NA	NA	TRBV15	TRBJ2-5	CATSRVKQGPLRETQYF	TGTGCCACCAGCAGAGTGAAACAGGGTCCCCTCCGGGAGACCCAGTACTTC
NA	NA	TRBV18	TRBJ1-3	CASFQGSSGNTIYF	TGTGCCAGCTTTCAGGGGAGCTCTGGAAACACCATATATTTT
TRBD2	NA	TRBV5-1	TRBJ2-3	CASSPAAGLAADTQYF	TGCGCCAGCAGCCCCGCAGCGGGACTAGCGGCAGATACGCAGTATTTT
NA	NA	TRBV12-3/TRBV12-4	TRBJ2-3	CASTAGGADTQYF	TGTGCCAGCACAGCAGGAGGGGCAGATACGCAGTATTTT
NA	once	TRBV3-1	TRBJ2-1	CASSQVAGLQQFF	TGTGCCAGCAGCCAAGTAGCAGGACTACAGCAGTTCTTC
NA	NA	TRBV9	TRBJ1-2	CASSVGTGGTVDYGYTF	TGTGCCAGCAGCGTGGGGACCGGTGGGACGGTCGACTATGGCTACACCTTC